This TCR beta chain was sequenced in a study of spatial heterogeneity in lung cancer. Study overall: Within raw reads, each unique TCR and UMI combination appeared on average more than ten times.

CDR1 is SGHAT and CDR2 is FQDESV in the germline V gene (reference sequence). V was trimmed by 5 bases and J by 2 bases, leaving 16 bases between them. CDR3 length: 15 residues. TCRdb analysed the 5' RACE reads with MiXCR anew, one entry per CDR3 protein. The table records 40,000 or so distinct CDR3 sequences, 5% to 5.5% of them present only once. Many counts were recorded for this clonotype. Documented time point: sample taken at primary tumor resection. The approximately 70 donors had untreated early-stage non-small cell lung cancer. No cells were sorted before sequencing. The whole RNA sequenced was extracted from tumor, nontumor lung or frozen PBMC.

The receptor comes from a female donor with early-stage non-small cell lung cancer. The material was PBMCs, obtained at surgery. The rearrangement joins TRBV11-1 to TRBJ2-7; tentatively, D is TRBD2 (5 bases). The CDR3 sequence: CASSPPGSPAYEQYF. CDR3 in DNA: TGTGCCAGCAGCCCCCCTGGGAGTCCAGCCTACGAGCAGTACTTC.